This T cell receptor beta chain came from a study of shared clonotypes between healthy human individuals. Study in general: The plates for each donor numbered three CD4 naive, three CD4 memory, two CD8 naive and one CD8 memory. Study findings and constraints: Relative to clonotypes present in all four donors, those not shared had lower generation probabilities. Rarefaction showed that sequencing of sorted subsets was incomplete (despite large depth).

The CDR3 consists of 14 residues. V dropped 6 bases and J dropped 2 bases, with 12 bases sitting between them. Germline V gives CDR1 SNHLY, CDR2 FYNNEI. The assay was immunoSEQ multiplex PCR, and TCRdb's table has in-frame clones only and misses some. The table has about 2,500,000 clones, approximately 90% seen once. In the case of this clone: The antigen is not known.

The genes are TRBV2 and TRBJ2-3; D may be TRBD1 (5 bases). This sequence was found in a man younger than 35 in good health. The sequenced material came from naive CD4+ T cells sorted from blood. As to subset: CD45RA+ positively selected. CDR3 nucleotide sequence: TGTGCCAGCAGGGTAACAGGAGTCACAGATACGCAGTATTTT. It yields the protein CASRVTGVTDTQYF. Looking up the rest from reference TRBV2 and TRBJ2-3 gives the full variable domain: EPEVTQTPSHQVTQMGQEVILRCVPISNHLYFYWYRQILGQKVEFLVSFYNNEISEKSEIFDDQFSVERPDGSNFTLKIRSTKLEDSAMYFCASRVTGVTDTQYFGPGTRLTVL.